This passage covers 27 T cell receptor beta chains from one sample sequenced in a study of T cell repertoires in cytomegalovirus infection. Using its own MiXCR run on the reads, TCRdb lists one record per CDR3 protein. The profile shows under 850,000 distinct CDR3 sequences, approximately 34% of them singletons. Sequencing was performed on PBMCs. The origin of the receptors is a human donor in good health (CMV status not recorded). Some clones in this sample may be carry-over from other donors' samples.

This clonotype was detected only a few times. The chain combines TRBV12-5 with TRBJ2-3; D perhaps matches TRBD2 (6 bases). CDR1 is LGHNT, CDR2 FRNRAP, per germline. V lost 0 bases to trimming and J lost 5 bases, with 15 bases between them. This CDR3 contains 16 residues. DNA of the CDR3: TGTGCTAGTGGTTTGGTACTAGCTAAGGGTGTAGATACGCAGTATTTT. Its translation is CASGLVLAKGVDTQYF. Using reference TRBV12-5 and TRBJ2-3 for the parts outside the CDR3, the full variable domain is DARVTQTPRHKVTEMGQEVTMRCQPILGHNTVFWYRQTMMQGLELLAYFRNRAPLDDSGMPKDRFSAEMPDATLATLKIQPSEPRDSAVYFCASGLVLAKGVDTQYFGPGTRLTVL.

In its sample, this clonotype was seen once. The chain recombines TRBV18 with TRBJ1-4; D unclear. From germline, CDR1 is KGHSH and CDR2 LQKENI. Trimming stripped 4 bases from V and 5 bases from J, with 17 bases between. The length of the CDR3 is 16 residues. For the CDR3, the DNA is TGTGCCAGCTCACTAGAAGGACGGCAGCAGAATGAAAAACTGTTTTTT. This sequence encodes CASSLEGRQQNEKLFF.

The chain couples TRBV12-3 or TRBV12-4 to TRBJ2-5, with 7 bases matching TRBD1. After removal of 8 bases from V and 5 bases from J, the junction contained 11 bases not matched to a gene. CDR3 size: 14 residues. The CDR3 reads CASAGQVTWETQYF. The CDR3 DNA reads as TGTGCCAGCGCTGGACAGGTCACCTGGGAGACCCAGTACTTC.

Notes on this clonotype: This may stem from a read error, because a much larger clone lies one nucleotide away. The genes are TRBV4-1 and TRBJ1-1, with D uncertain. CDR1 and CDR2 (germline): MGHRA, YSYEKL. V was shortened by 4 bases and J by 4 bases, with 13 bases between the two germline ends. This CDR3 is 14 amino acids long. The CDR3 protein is CASSRGYLCTEAFF. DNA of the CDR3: TGCGCCAGCAGCCGAGGGTACTTGTGCACTGAAGCTTTCTTT.

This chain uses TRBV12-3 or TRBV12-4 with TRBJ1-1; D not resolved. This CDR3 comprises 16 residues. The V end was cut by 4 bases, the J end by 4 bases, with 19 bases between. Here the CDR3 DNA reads TGTGCCAGCAGTTATAAGGTAGCCGGGCCGGGCACTGAAGCTTTCTTT. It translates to CASSYKVAGPGTEAFF.

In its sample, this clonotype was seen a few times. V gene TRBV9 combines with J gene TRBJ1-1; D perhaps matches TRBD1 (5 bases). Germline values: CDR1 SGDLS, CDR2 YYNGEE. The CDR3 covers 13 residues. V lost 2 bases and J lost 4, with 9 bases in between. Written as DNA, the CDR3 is TGTGCCAGCAGCGTCGCGAGGGGCACTGAAGCTTTCTTT. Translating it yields CASSVARGTEAFF.

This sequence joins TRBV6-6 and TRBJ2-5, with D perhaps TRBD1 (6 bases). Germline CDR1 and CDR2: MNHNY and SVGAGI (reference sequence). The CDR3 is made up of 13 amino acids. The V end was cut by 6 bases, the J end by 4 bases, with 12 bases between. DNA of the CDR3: TGTGCCAGCAGGATACAGGGCTTAGAGACCCAGTACTTC. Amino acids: CASRIQGLETQYF.

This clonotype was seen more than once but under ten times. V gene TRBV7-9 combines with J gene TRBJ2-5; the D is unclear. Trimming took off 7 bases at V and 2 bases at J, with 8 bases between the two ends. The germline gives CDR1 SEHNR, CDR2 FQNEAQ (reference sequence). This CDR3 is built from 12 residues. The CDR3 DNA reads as TGTGCCAGCAAGTCCAGTCAAGAGACCCAGTACTTC. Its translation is CASKSSQETQYF. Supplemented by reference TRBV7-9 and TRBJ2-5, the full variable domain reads DTGVSQNPRHKITKRGQNVTFRCDPISEHNRLYWYRQTLGQGPEFLTYFQNEAQLEKSRLLSDRFSAERPKGSFSTLEIQRTEQGDSAMYLCASKSSQETQYFGPGTRLLVL.

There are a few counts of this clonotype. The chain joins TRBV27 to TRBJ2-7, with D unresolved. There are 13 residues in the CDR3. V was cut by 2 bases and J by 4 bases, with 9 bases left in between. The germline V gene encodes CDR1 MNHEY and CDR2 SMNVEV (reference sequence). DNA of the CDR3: TGTGCCAGCAGTTTAATCGGAGATTACGAGCAGTACTTC. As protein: CASSLIGDYEQYF.

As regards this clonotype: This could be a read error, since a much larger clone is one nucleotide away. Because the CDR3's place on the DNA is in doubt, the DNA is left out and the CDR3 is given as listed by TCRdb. CDR3: CASSWASGALIPNSPFHF. The chain is built from TRBV7-9 and TRBJ1-6; TRBD1 was called by the table and not checked on the DNA. Germline lookup yields CDR1 SEHNR and CDR2 FQNEAQ (reference sequence). The CDR3 is 18 residues long, ends included.

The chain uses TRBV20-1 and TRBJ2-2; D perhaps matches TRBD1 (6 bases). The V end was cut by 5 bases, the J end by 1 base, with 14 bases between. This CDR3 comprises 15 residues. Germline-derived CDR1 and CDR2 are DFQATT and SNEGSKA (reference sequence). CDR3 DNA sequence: TGCAGTGCTCTCCGGGACAATCGGAACACCGGGGAGCTGTTTTTT. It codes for CSALRDNRNTGELFF.

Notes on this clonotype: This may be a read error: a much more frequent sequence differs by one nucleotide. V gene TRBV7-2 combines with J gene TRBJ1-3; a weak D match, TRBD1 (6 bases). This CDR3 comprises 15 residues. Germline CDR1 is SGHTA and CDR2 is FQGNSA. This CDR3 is CAISFEGVPGNTIYF. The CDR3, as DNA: TGTGCCATCAGCTTTGAGGGGGTGCCTGGAAACACCATATATTTT.

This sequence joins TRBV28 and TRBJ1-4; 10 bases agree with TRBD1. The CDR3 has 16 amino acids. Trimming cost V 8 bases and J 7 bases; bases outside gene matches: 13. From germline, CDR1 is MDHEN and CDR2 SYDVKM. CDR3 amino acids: CASRTLLRDRGEKLFF. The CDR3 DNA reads TGTGCCAGCCGTACTCTCTTGAGGGACAGGGGTGAAAAACTGTTTTTT.

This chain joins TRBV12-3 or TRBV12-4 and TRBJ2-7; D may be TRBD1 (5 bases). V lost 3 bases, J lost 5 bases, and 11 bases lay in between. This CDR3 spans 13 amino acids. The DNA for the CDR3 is TGTGCCAGCAGTTTGGCAGGGCTGGACGAGCAGTACTTC. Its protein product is CASSLAGLDEQYF.

The chain's CDR3 is CASSIGSTEAFF. In DNA, the CDR3 is TGTGCCAGTAGTATAGGTTCCACTGAAGCTTTCTTT. The genes are TRBV19 and TRBJ1-1; D call uncertain. CDR3 length: 12 residues. Deletions cut 1 base from V and 4 bases from J, with 4 bases between. CDR1 LNHDA and CDR2 SQIVND come from the germline V gene (reference sequence).

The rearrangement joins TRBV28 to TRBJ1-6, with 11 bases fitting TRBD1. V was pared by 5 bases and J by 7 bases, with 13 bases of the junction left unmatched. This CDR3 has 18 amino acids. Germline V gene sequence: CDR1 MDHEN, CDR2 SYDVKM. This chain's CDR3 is CASSAPGQGAFYNSPLHF. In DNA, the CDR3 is TGTGCCAGCAGTGCACCTGGACAGGGGGCCTTTTACAATTCACCCCTCCACTTT.

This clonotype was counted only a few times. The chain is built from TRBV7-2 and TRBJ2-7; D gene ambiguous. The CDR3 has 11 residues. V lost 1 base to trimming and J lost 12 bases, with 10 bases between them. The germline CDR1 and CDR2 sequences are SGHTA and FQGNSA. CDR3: CASSLDQGRYF. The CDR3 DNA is TGTGCCAGCAGCTTAGACCAAGGGCGGTACTTC.

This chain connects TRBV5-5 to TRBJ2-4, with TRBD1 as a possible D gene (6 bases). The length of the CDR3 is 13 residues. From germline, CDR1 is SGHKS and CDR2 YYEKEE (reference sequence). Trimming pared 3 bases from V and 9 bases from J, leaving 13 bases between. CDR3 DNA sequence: TGTGCCAGCAGCTCGGCAGGGGATAGCATTCAGTACTTC. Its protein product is CASSSAGDSIQYF.

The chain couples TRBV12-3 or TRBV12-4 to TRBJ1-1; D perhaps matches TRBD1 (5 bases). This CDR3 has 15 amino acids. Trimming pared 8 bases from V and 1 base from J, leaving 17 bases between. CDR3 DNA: TGTGCCAGCGGGGGGGAGGTCGGGAGGAACACTGAAGCTTTCTTT. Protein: CASGGEVGRNTEAFF.

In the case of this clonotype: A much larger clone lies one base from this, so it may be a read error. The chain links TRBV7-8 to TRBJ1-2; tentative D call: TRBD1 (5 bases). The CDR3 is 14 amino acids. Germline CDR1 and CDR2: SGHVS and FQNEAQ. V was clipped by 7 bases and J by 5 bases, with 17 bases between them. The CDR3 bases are TGTGCCAGCACCGACCTGGGACTGAGATATGGCTACACCTTC. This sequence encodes CASTDLGLRYGYTF.

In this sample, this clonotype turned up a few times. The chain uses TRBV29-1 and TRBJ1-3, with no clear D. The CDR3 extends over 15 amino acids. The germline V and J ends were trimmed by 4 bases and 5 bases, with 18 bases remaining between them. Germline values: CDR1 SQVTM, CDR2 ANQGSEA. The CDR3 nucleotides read TGCAGCGTTGTTCTGGGCCCCCAAAGAAGAAACACCATATATTTT. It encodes CSVVLGPQRRNTIYF.

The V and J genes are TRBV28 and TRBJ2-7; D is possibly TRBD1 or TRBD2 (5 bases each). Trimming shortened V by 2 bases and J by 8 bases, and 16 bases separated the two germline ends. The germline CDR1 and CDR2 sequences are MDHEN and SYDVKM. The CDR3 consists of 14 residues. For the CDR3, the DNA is TGTGCCAGCAGTTTACAAGGGACGGTTAAAAAGCAGTACTTC. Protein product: CASSLQGTVKKQYF.

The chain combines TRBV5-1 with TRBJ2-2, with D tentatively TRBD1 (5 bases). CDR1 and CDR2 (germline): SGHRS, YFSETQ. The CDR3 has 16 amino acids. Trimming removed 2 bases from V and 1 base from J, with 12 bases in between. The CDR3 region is CASSFGLGQNTGELFF. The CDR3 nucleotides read TGCGCCAGCAGCTTCGGGCTGGGGCAGAACACCGGGGAGCTGTTTTTT.

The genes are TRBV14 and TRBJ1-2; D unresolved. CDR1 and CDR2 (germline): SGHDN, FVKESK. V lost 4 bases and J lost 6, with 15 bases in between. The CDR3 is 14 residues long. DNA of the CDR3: TGTGCCAGCAGCCCTCAGGACTCGGTAAATGGCTACACCTTC. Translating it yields CASSPQDSVNGYTF.

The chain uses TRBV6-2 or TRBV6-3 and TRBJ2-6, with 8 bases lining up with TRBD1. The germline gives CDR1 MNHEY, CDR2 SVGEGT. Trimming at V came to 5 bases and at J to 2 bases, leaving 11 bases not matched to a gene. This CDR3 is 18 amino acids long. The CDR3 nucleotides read TGTGCCAGCAGTCCAGCCAGGGGGCAAGGCGCTGGGGCCAACGTCCTGACTTTC. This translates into CASSPARGQGAGANVLTF.

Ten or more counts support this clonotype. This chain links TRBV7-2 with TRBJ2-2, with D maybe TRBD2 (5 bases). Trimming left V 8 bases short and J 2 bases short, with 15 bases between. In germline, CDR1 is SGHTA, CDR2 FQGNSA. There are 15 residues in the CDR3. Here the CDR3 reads CASPDYGPNTGELFF. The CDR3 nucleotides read TGTGCCAGCCCTGACTACGGCCCAAACACCGGGGAGCTGTTTTTT.

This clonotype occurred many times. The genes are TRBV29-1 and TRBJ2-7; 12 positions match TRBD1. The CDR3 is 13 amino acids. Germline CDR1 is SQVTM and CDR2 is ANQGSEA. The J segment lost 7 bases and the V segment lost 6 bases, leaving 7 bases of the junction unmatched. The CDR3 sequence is CSVKGQGAGEQYF. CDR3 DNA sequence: TGCAGCGTGAAGGGACAGGGGGCAGGGGAGCAGTACTTC.